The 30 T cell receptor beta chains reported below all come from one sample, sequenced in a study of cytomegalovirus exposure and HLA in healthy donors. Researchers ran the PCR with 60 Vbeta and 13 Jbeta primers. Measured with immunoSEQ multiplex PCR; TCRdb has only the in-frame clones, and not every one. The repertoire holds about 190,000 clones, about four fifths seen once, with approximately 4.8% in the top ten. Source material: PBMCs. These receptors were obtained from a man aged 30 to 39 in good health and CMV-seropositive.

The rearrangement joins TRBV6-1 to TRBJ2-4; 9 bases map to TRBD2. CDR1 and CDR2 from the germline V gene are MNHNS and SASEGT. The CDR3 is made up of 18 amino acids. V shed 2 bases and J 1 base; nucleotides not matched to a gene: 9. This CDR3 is CASSERAGGPWAKNIQYF. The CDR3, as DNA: TGTGCCAGCAGTGAAAGGGCGGGAGGGCCATGGGCCAAAAACATTCAGTACTTC.

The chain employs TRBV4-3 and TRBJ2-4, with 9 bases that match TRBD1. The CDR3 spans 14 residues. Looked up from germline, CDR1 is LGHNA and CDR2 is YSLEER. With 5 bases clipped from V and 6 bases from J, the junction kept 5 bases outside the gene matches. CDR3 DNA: TGCGCCAGCAGCTCGGACAGGGGTGGAAACATTCAGTACTTC. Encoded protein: CASSSDRGGNIQYF.

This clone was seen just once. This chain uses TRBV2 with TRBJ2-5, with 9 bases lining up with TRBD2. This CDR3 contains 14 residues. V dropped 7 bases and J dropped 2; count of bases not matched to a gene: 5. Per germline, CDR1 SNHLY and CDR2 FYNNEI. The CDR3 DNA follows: TGTGCCAGCATGATGAGCGGGGGGCAAGAGACCCAGTACTTC. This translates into CASMMSGGQETQYF. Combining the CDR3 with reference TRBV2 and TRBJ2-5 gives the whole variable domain EPEVTQTPSHQVTQMGQEVILRCVPISNHLYFYWYRQILGQKVEFLVSFYNNEISEKSEIFDDQFSVERPDGSNFTLKIRSTKLEDSAMYFCASMMSGGQETQYFGPGTRLLVL.

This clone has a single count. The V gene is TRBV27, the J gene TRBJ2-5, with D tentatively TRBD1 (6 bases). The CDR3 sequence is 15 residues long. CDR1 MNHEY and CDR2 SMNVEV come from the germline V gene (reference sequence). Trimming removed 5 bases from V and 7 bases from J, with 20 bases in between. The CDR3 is CASSPPLGEGGTQYF. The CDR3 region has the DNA TGTGCCAGCAGTCCCCCCCTTGGGGAAGGGGGGACCCAGTACTTC.

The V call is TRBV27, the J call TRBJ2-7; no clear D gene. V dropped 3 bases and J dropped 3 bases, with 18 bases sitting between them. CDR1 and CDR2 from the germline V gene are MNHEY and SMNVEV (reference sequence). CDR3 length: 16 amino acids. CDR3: CASSFKAPPEDYEQYF. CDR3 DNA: TGTGCCAGCAGTTTTAAGGCCCCCCCAGAGGACTACGAGCAGTACTTC.

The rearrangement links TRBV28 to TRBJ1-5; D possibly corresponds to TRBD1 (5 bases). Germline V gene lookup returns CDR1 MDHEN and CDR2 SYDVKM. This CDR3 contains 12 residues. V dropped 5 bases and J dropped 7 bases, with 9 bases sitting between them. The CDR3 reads CASSQGLQPQHF. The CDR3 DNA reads TGTGCCAGCAGTCAGGGACTGCAGCCCCAGCATTTT.

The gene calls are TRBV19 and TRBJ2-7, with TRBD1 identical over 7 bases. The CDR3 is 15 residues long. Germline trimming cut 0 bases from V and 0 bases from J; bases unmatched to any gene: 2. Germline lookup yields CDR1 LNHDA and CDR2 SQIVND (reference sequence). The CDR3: CASSIDAGGSYEQYF. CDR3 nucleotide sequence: TGTGCCAGTAGTATAGACGCAGGGGGCTCCTACGAGCAGTACTTC.

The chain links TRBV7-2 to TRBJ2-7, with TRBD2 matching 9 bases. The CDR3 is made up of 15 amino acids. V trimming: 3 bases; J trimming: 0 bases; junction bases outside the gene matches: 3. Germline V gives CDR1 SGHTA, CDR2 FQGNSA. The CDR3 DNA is TGTGCCAGCAGCTTGACTAGCGGCAACTCCTACGAGCAGTACTTC. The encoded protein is CASSLTSGNSYEQYF. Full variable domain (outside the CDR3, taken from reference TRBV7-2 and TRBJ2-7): GAGVSQSPSNKVTEKGKDVELRCDPISGHTALYWYRQSLGQGLEFLIYFQGNSAPDKSGLPSDRFSAERTGGSVSTLTIQRTQQEDSAVYLCASSLTSGNSYEQYFGPGTRLTVT.

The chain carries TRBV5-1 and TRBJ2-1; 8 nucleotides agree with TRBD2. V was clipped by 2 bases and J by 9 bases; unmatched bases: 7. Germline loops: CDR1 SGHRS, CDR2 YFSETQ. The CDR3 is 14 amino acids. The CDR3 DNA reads TGCGCCAGCAGCTTTAGCGGGACTGGGACTGAGCAGTTCTTC. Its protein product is CASSFSGTGTEQFF.

CDR3 DNA sequence: TGTGCCAGTAGGGGGGGATCCGGGACGACTAATTCACCCCTCCACTTT. Its translation is CASRGGSGTTNSPLHF. The V gene is TRBV19, the J gene TRBJ1-6; the D gene is possibly TRBD1 (5 bases). This CDR3 is built from 16 residues. Germline V CDR1 and CDR2: LNHDA, SQIVND (reference sequence). The V and J ends lost 6 bases and 6 bases respectively, with 18 bases between them.

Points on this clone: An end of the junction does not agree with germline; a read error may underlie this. CDR3 in DNA: TGCGCCAGCAGACCAGGGACTAGCTCCTACGAGCAGTACTTC. Translating it yields CASRPGTSSYEQYF. The chain recombines TRBV5-4 with TRBJ2-7; 8 bases line up with TRBD2. The CDR3 loop spans 14 amino acids. CDR1 and CDR2 from the germline V gene are SGHNT and YYREEE (reference sequence).

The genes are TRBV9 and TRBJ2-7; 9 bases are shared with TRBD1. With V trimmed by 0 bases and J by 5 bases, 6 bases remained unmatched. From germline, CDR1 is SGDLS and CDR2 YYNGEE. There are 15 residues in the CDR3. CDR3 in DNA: TGTGCCAGCAGCGTAGGGGGGACAGGGAACCACGAGCAGTACTTC. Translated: CASSVGGTGNHEQYF. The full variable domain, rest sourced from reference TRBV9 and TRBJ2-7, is DSGVTQTPKHLITATGQRVTLRCSPRSGDLSVYWYQQSLDQGLQFLIQYYNGEERAKGNILERFSAQQFPDLHSELNLSSLELGDSALYFCASSVGGTGNHEQYFGPGTRLTVT.

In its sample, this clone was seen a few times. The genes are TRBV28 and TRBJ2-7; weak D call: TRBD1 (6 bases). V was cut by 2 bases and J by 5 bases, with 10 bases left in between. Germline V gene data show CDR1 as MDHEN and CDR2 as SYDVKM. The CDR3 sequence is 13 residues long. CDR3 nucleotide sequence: TGTGCCAGCAGTTTACGGCAGGGGCACGAGCAGTACTTC. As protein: CASSLRQGHEQYF.

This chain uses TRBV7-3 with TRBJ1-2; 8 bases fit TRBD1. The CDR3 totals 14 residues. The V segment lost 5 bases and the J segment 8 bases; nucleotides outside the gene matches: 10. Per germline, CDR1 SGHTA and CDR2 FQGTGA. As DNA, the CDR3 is TGTGCCAGCAGCCCTTCAGGGGGCCTAGGAGGCTACACCTTC. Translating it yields CASSPSGGLGGYTF.

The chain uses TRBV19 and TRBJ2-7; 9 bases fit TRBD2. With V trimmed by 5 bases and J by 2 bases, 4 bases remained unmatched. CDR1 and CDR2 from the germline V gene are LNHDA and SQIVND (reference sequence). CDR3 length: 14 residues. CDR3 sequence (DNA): TGTGCCAGTAGTCTGACTAGCGGAGCCTACGAGCAGTACTTC. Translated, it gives CASSLTSGAYEQYF.

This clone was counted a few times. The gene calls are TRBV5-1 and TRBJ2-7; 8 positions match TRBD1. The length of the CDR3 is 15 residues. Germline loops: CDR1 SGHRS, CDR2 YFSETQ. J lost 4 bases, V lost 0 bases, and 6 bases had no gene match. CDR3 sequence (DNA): TGCGCCAGCAGCTTGGCGAGGCAGGGGGCTTACGAGCAGTACTTC. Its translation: CASSLARQGAYEQYF.

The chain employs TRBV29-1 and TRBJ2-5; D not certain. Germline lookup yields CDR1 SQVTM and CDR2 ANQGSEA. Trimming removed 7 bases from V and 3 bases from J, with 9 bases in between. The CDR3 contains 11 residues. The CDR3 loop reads CSAATEETQYF. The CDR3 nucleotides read TGCAGCGCCGCGACTGAAGAGACCCAGTACTTC. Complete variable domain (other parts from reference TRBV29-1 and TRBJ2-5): SAVISQKPSRDICQRGTSLTIQCQVDSQVTMMFWYRQQPGQSLTLIATANQGSEATYESGFVIDKFPISRPNLTFSTLTVSNMSPEDSSIYLCSAATEETQYFGPGTRLLVL.

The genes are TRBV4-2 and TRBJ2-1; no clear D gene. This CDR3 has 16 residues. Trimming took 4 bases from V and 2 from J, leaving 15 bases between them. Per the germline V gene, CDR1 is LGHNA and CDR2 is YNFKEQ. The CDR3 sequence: CASSPRLAEAYNEQFF. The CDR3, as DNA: TGTGCCAGCAGCCCAAGACTCGCAGAAGCCTACAATGAGCAGTTCTTC.

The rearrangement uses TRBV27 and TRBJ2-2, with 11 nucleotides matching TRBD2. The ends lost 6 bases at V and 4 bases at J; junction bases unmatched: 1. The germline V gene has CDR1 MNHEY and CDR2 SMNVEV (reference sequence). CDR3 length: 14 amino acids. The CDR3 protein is CASSGTSGTGELFF. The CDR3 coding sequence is TGTGCCAGCAGCGGGACTAGCGGCACCGGGGAGCTGTTTTTT.

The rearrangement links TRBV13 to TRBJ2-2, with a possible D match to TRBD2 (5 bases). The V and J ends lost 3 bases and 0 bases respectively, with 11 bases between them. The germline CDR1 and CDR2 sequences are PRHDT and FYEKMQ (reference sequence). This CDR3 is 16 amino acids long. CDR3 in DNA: TGTGCCAGCAGCTTTGGTCCGGGATCGAACACCGGGGAGCTGTTTTTT. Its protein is CASSFGPGSNTGELFF.

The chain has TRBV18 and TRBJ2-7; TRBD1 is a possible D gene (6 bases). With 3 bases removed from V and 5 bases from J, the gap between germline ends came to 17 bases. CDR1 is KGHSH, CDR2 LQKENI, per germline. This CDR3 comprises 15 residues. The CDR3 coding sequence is TGTGCCAGCTCACCCCTGGGGGCAGGGGTCAACGAGCAGTACTTC. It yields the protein CASSPLGAGVNEQYF.

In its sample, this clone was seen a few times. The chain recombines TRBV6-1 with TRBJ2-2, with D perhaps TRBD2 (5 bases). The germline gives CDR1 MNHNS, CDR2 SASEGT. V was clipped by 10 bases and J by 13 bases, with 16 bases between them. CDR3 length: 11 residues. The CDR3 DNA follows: TGTGCCATCCTACCGCTCGGAGGGCTGTTTTTT. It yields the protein CAILPLGGLFF.

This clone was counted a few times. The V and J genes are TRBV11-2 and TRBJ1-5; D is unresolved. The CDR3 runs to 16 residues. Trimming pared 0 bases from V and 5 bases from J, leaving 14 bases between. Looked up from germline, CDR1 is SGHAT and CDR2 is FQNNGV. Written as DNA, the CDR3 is TGTGCCAGCAGCTTAGATTATCGGCGTCGGGATCAGCCCCAGCATTTT. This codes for CASSLDYRRRDQPQHF.

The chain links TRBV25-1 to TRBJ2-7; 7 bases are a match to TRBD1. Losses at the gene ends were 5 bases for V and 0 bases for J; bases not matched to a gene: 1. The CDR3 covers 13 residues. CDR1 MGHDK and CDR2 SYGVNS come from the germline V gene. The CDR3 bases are TGTGCCAGCAGTCGGGACAGCTCCTACGAGCAGTACTTC. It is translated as CASSRDSSYEQYF.

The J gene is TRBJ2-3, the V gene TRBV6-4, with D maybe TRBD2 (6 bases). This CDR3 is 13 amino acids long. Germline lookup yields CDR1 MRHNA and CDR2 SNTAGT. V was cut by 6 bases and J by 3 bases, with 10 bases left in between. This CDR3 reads CASRGEETDTQYF. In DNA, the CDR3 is TGTGCCAGCAGGGGGGAGGAGACAGATACGCAGTATTTT.

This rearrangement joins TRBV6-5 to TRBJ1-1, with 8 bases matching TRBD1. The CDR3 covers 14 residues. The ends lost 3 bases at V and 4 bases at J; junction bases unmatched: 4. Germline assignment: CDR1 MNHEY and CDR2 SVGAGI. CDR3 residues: CASSYYQGATEAFF. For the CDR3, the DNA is TGTGCCAGCAGTTATTATCAGGGGGCCACTGAAGCTTTCTTT.

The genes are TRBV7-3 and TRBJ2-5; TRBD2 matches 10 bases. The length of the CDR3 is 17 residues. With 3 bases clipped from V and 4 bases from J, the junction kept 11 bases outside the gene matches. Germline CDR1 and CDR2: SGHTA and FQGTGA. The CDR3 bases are TGTGCCAGCAGCTTCCGGGGTAGCGGGGGGCCAGGAGAGACCCAGTACTTC. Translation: CASSFRGSGGPGETQYF.

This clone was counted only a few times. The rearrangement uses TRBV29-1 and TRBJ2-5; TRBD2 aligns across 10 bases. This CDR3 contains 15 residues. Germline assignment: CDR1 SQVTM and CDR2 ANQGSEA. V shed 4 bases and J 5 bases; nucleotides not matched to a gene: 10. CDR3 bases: TGCAGCGTTGGGGGGTCTAGCGGGAGCGGTGAGACCCAGTACTTC. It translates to CSVGGSSGSGETQYF. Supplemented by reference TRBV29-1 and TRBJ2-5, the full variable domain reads SAVISQKPSRDICQRGTSLTIQCQVDSQVTMMFWYRQQPGQSLTLIATANQGSEATYESGFVIDKFPISRPNLTFSTLTVSNMSPEDSSIYLCSVGGSSGSGETQYFGPGTRLLVL.

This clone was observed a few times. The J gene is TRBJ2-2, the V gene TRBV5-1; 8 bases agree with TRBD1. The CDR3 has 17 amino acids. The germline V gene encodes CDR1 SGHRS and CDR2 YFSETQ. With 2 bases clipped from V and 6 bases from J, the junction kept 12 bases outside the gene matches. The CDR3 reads CASSLVRQGTKAGELFF. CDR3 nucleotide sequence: TGCGCCAGCAGCTTAGTTAGACAGGGGACAAAGGCCGGGGAGCTGTTTTTT.

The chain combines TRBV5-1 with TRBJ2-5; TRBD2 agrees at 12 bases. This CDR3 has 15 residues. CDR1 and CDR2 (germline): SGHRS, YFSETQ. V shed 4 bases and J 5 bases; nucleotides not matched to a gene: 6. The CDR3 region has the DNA TGCGCCAGCAGCCCCCGGACTAGCGGGACTGAGACCCAGTACTTC. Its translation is CASSPRTSGTETQYF.